Reported below is one T cell receptor (beta chain). This receptor's antigen is unknown. This CDR3 fails to terminate in the conserved phenylalanine or tryptophan, so it likely reflects a read error. The DNA is left out, because the CDR3 cannot be placed on it with certainty; the CDR3 is given as TCRdb lists it. The CDR3 totals 14 residues, both ends included. CDR1 and CDR2 are read off the germline V gene as SGDLS and YYNGEE. The lymph node samples were taken from the axillary draining lymph nodes of breast cancer patients. Instrument used: Illumina HiSeq 2000. TCR beta chain libraries were generated by multiplex PCR amplification. The amplified TCR beta chain products were analyzed by high-throughput sequencing. TCRdb reworked the public reads: Q25 trimming with fastp, MiXCR clone assembly, productive beta chains retained. Each entry is one CDR3 protein sequence, shown with its most common DNA and genes. This sample gives about 170,000 distinct CDR3 sequences in total; 30% to 40% of them show up just once. The top ten clonotypes cover less than 4% of the sample.

This entry is derived from a study of breast tumors, draining lymph nodes, adjacent tissues listed by TCRdb under 2016. About the investigation overall: Breast cancer patients provided tumor, adjacent nontumor tissue and axillary lymph nodes, and the study compared the TCR beta repertoires across these three sources. In human breast cancer, the study set out to evaluate how tumor, surrounding tissue and draining lymph node repertoires relate to one another and whether T cells may move between these sites. Broad study findings and their caveats: The study presented the conclusion that tumor T cells originate in lymph nodes as consistent with a hypothesis, not as something directly demonstrated. Tumor T-cell repertoires showed less diversity than lymph node repertoires and more diversity than nontumor tissue repertoires, and tumor T-cell repertoires showed preferential V and J gene usage. The data were considered consistent with the idea that most tumor T cells come from the lymph node and then expand in tumor tissue. Tumor and nontumor tissue repertoires were found to be significantly more similar in luminal-like than in basal-like breast cancer.

This sequence was found in a female donor with breast cancer. Some clones in this sample may be carry-over from other donors' samples. Sequences were obtained from axillary lymph node tissue. Recombination linked TRBV9 to TRBJ1-6; the table's D call, TRBD1, was not checked against the DNA. The CDR3 has the sequence CASNRQGSNSPLPI.